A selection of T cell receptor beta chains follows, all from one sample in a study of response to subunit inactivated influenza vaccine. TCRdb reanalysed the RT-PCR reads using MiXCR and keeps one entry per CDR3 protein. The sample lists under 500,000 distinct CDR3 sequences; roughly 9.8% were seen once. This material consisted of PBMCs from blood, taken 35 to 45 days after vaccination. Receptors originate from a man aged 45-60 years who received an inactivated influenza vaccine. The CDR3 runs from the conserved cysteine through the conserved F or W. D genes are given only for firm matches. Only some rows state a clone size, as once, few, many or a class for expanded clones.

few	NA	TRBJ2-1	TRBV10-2	TGCGCCAGTTCGGGACGGAGGGGCGCGAATGAGCAGTTCTTC	CASSGRRGANEQFF
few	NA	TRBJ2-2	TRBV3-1	TGTGCCAGCACCCGGGGGATCGGTGGTGCCGGGGAGCTGTTTTTT	CASTRGIGGAGELFF
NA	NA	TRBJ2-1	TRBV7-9	TGTGCCAGCAGCCCCTCGTACGGGGTTTCCTACAATGAGCAGTTCTTC	CASSPSYGVSYNEQFF
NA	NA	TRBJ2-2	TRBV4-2	TGTGCCAGCAGCCAAAGGGCCAGGGGTGGGTCGAACACCGGGGAGCTGTTTTTT	CASSQRARGGSNTGELFF
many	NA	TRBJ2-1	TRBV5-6	TGTGCCAGCAGCTTGGAGAACAATTACAATGAGCAGTTCTTC	CASSLENNYNEQFF
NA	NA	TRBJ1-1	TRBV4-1	TGCGCCAGCAGCCAAGTCTGGAGACGGAACACTGAAGCTTTCTTT	CASSQVWRRNTEAFF
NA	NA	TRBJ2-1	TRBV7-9	TGTGCCAGCAGCTCATCGGGAGCCTACAATGAGCAGTTCTTC	CASSSSGAYNEQFF
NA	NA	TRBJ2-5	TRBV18	TGTGCCAGCTCACCACCTTCTCAGCAAGAGACCCAGTACTTC	CASSPPSQQETQYF
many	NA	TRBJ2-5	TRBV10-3	TGTGCCTCAGGGTCTCAAGAGACCCAGTACTTC	CASGSQETQYF
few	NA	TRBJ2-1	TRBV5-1	TGCGCCCGCCGGAATGAGCAGTTCTTC	CARRNEQFF
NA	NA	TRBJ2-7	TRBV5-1	TGCGCCAGCAGCTTGGGCCCGGCGATCCCACCCCAGTACTTC	CASSLGPAIPPQYF
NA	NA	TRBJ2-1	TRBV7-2	TGTGCCAGCTCTACCGGGACTTCGTTTTACAATGAGCAGTTCTTC	CASSTGTSFYNEQFF
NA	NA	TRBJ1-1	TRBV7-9	TGTGCCAGCAGCTTAGAGGGGACGGTGAACACTGAAGCTTTCTTT	CASSLEGTVNTEAFF
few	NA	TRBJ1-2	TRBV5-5	TGTGCCAGCAGCTTGGTCGCAGAGAACTATGGCTACACCTTC	CASSLVAENYGYTF
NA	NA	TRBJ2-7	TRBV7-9	TGTGCCAGCATCTTCAGAGGTCCCCCCTACGAGCAGTACTTC	CASIFRGPPYEQYF
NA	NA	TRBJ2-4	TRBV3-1	TGTGCCAGCAGCCAGGGCCCGTGGGGCCAGTACTTC	CASSQGPWGQYF
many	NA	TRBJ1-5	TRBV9	TGTGCCAGCAGCGTAGGGGGCCATCAGCCCCAGCATTTT	CASSVGGHQPQHF
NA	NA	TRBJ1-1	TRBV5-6	TGTGCCAGCAGCCGCTCGGACACTGAAGCTTTCTTT	CASSRSDTEAFF
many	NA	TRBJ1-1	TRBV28	TGTGCCAGCAGTCCCCCGGGGCAGGGTGAAGCTTTCTTT	CASSPPGQGEAFF
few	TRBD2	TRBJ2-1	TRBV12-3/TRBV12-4	TGTGCCAGCAGTACAGGACTAGCGGGGGGGTCGGGCTTGCTCTTC	CASSTGLAGGSGLLF
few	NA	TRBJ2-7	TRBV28	TGTGCCGCCAGCCGGGGCAGCCTGCCGAGCTCCTACGAGCAGTACTTC	CAASRGSLPSSYEQYF
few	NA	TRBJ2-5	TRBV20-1	TGCAGTGCTAGAGATTCGCCCGCGCACCACTTC	CSARDSPAHHF
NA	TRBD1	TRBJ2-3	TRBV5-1	TGCGCCAGCAGCTTGAGGCCAGGGGGACATACGCAGTATTTT	CASSLRPGGHTQYF
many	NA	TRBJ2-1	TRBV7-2	TGTGCCAGCAGCTTAGTAGTCGGCGGGCGCCACTACAATGAGCAGTTCTTC	CASSLVVGGRHYNEQFF
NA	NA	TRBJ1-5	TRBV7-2	TGTGCCAGCAGCTTAACGGCAGGGGACCAGCCCCAGCATTTT	CASSLTAGDQPQHF
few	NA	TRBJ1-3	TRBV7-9	TGTGCCAGCAGCCGGGATGCCAGGGGCGGAAACACCATATATTTT	CASSRDARGGNTIYF
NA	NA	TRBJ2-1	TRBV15	TGTGCCACCAGTCCTCTTACAGGGAGCTCCTACAATGAGCAGTTCTTC	CATSPLTGSSYNEQFF
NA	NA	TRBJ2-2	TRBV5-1	TGCGCCAGCAGCTTGGAATTAGGAAACACCGGGGAGCTGTTTTTT	CASSLELGNTGELFF
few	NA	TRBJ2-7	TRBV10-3	TGTGCCATCAGATCGGATTCTTGGTACGAGCAGTACTTC	CAIRSDSWYEQYF
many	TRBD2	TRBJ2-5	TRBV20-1	TGCAGTGCTAGATCGAGCGGGGTTCGAGAGACCCAGTACTTC	CSARSSGVRETQYF
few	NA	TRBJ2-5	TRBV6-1	TGTGCCAGCGATCCTTTTCGGCGGGAGACCCAGTACTTC	CASDPFRRETQYF
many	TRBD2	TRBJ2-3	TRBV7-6	TGTGCCAGCAGCTTAGCTAGCGGGCCGGGGGAAGATACGCAGTATTTT	CASSLASGPGEDTQYF
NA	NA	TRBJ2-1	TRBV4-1	TGCGCCAGCAGCCAAGTTCTCCCAGACAATGAGCAGTTCTTC	CASSQVLPDNEQFF
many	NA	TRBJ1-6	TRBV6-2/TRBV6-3	TGTGCCAGCAGCTCCGGACGGAATTCACCCCTCCACTTT	CASSSGRNSPLHF
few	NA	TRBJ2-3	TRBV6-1	TGTGCCAGCAGTAGAGGGACTGCGACAGATACGCAGTATTTT	CASSRGTATDTQYF
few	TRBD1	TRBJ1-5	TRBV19	TGTGCCAGTAGTACCCGGGACAGCCACAATCAGCCCCAGCATTTT	CASSTRDSHNQPQHF
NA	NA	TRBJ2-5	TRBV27	TGTGCCAGCGCCCCAGAGGGGGGCCTTCAAGAGACCCAGTACTTC	CASAPEGGLQETQYF
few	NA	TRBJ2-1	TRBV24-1	TGTGCCACCAGTGATTCGGGGCCCCAGTCCTACAATGAGCAGTTCTTC	CATSDSGPQSYNEQFF
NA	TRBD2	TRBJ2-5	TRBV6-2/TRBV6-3	TGTGCCAGCAGTTATCCGGGACTAAAAGAGACCCAGTACTTC	CASSYPGLKETQYF
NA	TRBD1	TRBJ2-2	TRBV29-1	TGCAGCGTTGATTCACAGGGGGCAAGCACCGGGGAGCTGTTTTTT	CSVDSQGASTGELFF
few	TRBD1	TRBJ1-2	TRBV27	TGTGCCAGCAGCAAGACAGGGGATGGCTATGGCTACACCTTC	CASSKTGDGYGYTF
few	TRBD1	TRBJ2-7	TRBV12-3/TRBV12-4	TGTGCCAGCAGTGCCGGGACAGTCAAAGCCTACGAGCAGTACTTC	CASSAGTVKAYEQYF
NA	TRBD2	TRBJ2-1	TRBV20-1	TGCAGTGCTTTCTCTCCGTCTAGCGGGAGCACTGAGCAGTTCTTC	CSAFSPSSGSTEQFF